The 3 T cell receptor beta chains in this list originate from one sample, sequenced in a study of OX40 agonist ivuxolimab in advanced cancers. Profiled with immunoSEQ multiplex PCR; TCRdb holds only in-frame clones, not every one. The sample records 45,000 to 60,000 clones, about nine tenths being singletons. The source was CD4+ or CD8+ T cells sorted from blood, collected in a trial of the OX40 agonist ivuxolimab. Source of these receptors: an adult with an advanced solid tumor such as melanoma, head and neck, liver or kidney cancer.

The V gene is TRBV7-6, the J gene TRBJ2-1; TRBD1 might be the D (5 bases). Trimming took off 6 bases at V and 0 bases at J, with 12 bases between the two ends. Germline loops: CDR1 SGHVS, CDR2 FNYEAQ. The length of the CDR3 is 15 residues. As DNA, the CDR3 is TGTGCCAGCAGTATTGGGGCGGACTCCTACAATGAGCAGTTCTTC. It is translated as CASSIGADSYNEQFF.

This chain uses TRBV2 with TRBJ2-5, with unresolved D. Germline assignment: CDR1 SNHLY and CDR2 FYNNEI. V shed 4 bases and J shed 5 bases, with 11 bases lying between them. The CDR3 totals 13 residues. The CDR3 bases are TGTGCCAGCAGTGTCTTTAAGACGGAGACCCAGTACTTC. It encodes CASSVFKTETQYF.

This chain connects TRBV28 to TRBJ2-3; D is uncertain. Trimming left V 1 base short and J 3 bases short, with 11 bases between. CDR1 MDHEN and CDR2 SYDVKM come from the germline V gene. The CDR3 has 15 amino acids. Written as DNA, the CDR3 is TGTGCCAGCAGTTTATTTAGTAGTAAGACAGATACGCAGTATTTT. Its translation: CASSLFSSKTDTQYF.